Presented here are 8 T cell receptor beta chains from one specimen sequenced in a study of CD8 T cells in Susac syndrome. It was with random hexamers that roughly 0.45 to 1 ug RNA was reverse transcribed. TCRdb used MiXCR to reprocess the immunoSEQ multiplex PCR reads, holding one entry per CDR3 protein. The sample has 90,000 to 150,000 distinct CDR3 sequences; approximately 94% are singletons. Specimen: CD4+ T cells from PBMCs. The receptors were sampled from a human donor in good health.

This chain links TRBV9 with TRBJ2-5; TRBD1 matches 7 bases. This CDR3 comprises 14 residues. CDR1 and CDR2 (germline): SGDLS, YYNGEE. V dropped 1 base and J dropped 4; count of bases not matched to a gene: 4. DNA of the CDR3: TGTGCCAGCAGCGTACAGGGGGAACGAGAGACCCAGTACTTC. Amino acids: CASSVQGERETQYF. Filled out from reference TRBV9 and TRBJ2-5, the complete variable domain reads DSGVTQTPKHLITATGQRVTLRCSPRSGDLSVYWYQQSLDQGLQFLIQYYNGEERAKGNILERFSAQQFPDLHSELNLSSLELGDSALYFCASSVQGERETQYFGPGTRLLVL.

J is TRBJ2-7 and V is TRBV3-1; D gene unclear. The CDR3 covers 15 residues. V lost 5 bases and J 3 bases, leaving 17 bases between the germline ends. Per the germline V gene, CDR1 is LGHDT and CDR2 is YNNKEL (reference sequence). CDR3 loop: CASSSTGGPYYEQYF. DNA of the CDR3: TGTGCCAGCAGCTCCACCGGTGGGCCCTACTACGAGCAGTACTTC.

This clonotype came up a few times. The chain carries TRBV5-6 and TRBJ2-1; D is ambiguous. V was pared by 0 bases and J by 7 bases, with 17 bases between. The CDR3 loop spans 16 amino acids. Looked up from germline, CDR1 is SGHDT and CDR2 is YYEEEE. This chain's CDR3 is CASSLAGSLLQNEQFF. The CDR3 DNA reads TGTGCCAGCAGCTTGGCGGGCTCCCTTTTACAAAATGAGCAGTTCTTC.

This clonotype occurred once. The chain uses TRBV20-1 and TRBJ2-7; no reliable D call. Deletions cut 0 bases from V and 2 bases from J, with 11 bases between. The germline CDR1 and CDR2 sequences are DFQATT and SNEGSKA (reference sequence). CDR3 length: 14 residues. The CDR3 bases are TGCAGTGCTAGAGATCCCCAGTGGACCTACGAGCAGTACTTC. Protein product: CSARDPQWTYEQYF.

This chain joins TRBV18 and TRBJ1-5; tentatively, D is TRBD1 (6 bases). The CDR3 loop spans 15 amino acids. Germline lookup yields CDR1 KGHSH and CDR2 LQKENI. V was cut by 3 bases and J by 6 bases, with 15 bases left in between. CDR3 DNA: TGTGCCAGCTCACCTGACAGAGGGGGTAGTCAGCCCCAGCATTTT. It translates to CASSPDRGGSQPQHF.

The J gene is TRBJ1-5, the V gene TRBV5-1; the D gene is possibly TRBD1 (5 bases). Per germline, CDR1 SGHRS and CDR2 YFSETQ. The CDR3 runs 14 residues. Trimming cost V 4 bases and J 6 bases, with 14 bases left between them. The CDR3 DNA follows: TGCGCCAGCAGCCAAGGGGCCCGAGGTCAGCCCCAGCATTTT. Translated: CASSQGARGQPQHF.

This chain links TRBV29-1 with TRBJ2-3; possible D gene TRBD1, 5 bases. Trimming left V 2 bases short and J 5 bases short, with 5 bases between. Per the germline V gene, CDR1 is SQVTM and CDR2 is ANQGSEA. The CDR3 loop spans 11 amino acids. Here the CDR3 DNA reads TGCAGCGTTGAACAGGGAGATACGCAGTATTTT. Translation: CSVEQGDTQYF.

The chain recombines TRBV5-1 with TRBJ2-1; tentatively, D is TRBD1 or TRBD2 (5 bases each). The CDR3 is 14 residues long. Germline values: CDR1 SGHRS, CDR2 YFSETQ. V lost 4 bases, J lost 3 bases, and 11 bases lay in between. CDR3 residues: CASSPGRNYNEQFF. The DNA of the CDR3 is TGCGCCAGCAGCCCGGGGCGGAACTACAATGAGCAGTTCTTC. The complete variable domain, with remaining parts taken from reference TRBV5-1 and TRBJ2-1, reads KAGVTQTPRYLIKTRGQQVTLSCSPISGHRSVSWYQQTPGQGLQFLFEYFSETQRNKGNFPGRFSGRQFSNSRSEMNVSTLELGDSALYLCASSPGRNYNEQFFGPGTRLTVL.